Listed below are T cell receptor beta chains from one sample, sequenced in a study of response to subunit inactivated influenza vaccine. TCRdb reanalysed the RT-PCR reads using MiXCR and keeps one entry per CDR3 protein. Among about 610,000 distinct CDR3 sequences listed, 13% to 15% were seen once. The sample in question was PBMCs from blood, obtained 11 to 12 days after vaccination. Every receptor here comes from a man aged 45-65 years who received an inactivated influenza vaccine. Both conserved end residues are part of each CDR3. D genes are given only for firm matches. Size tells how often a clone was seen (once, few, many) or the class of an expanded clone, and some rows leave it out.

CASSQGSLAGGEGSDTQYF	TGTGCCAGCAGCCAAGGCAGCCTAGCGGGGGGCGAGGGATCAGATACGCAGTATTTT	TRBV3-1	TRBJ2-3	TRBD2	few
CSARGAVGIGEQFF	TGCAGTGCTAGAGGGGCAGTGGGCATCGGGGAGCAGTTCTTC	TRBV20-1	TRBJ2-1	-	many
CASSIKSISNQPQHF	TGTGCCAGTAGTATTAAGTCCATTAGCAATCAGCCCCAGCATTTT	TRBV19	TRBJ1-5	-	-
CASSTRDRDEAFF	TGCGCCAGCAGCACCCGGGACAGGGATGAAGCTTTCTTT	TRBV4-3	TRBJ1-1	TRBD1	few
CSARDFSGGANEQFF	TGCAGTGCTAGAGATTTTAGCGGGGGGGCGAATGAGCAGTTCTTC	TRBV20-1	TRBJ2-1	TRBD2	-
CASSSTGPLVRGELFF	TGTGCCAGCAGTTCTACAGGGCCTCTGGTCCGCGGGGAGCTGTTTTTT	TRBV7-6	TRBJ2-2	-	-
CASSLAPGENTEAFF	TGTGCCAGCAGCTTAGCACCGGGGGAGAACACTGAAGCTTTCTTT	TRBV11-2	TRBJ1-1	-	-
CASSISGAQETQYF	TGTGCCAGCAGCATATCGGGGGCCCAAGAGACCCAGTACTTC	TRBV7-9	TRBJ2-5	-	few
CASSLGDRGRAEAFF	TGTGCCAGCAGTTTAGGGGACAGGGGGCGGGCTGAAGCTTTCTTT	TRBV12-3/TRBV12-4	TRBJ1-1	TRBD1	-
CSAPGRRVGREQYF	TGCAGTGCCCCAGGTCGGCGGGTAGGTCGGGAGCAGTACTTC	TRBV20-1	TRBJ2-7	-	-
CASSTSRRSGNTIYF	TGTGCCAGCAGCACCTCAAGGCGCTCTGGAAACACCATATATTTT	TRBV12-3/TRBV12-4	TRBJ1-3	-	-
CCASYFAALAKNIQYF	TGCTGTGCTAGCTATTTCGCGGCCTTAGCCAAAAACATTCAGTACTTC	TRBV20-1	TRBJ2-4	-	-
CASSFEQGATRAKNIQYF	TGTGCCAGCAGCTTCGAACAGGGGGCCACTCGGGCCAAAAACATTCAGTACTTC	TRBV11-1	TRBJ2-4	TRBD1	many
CASSLGNRGYNQPQHF	TGTGCCAGCAGCTTAGGGAACAGGGGGTACAATCAGCCCCAGCATTTT	TRBV7-8	TRBJ1-5	TRBD1	-
CASSFVAGSYEQYF	TGTGCCAGCAGCTTCGTAGCGGGATCCTACGAGCAGTACTTC	TRBV7-2	TRBJ2-7	TRBD2	-
CSGSGRAVETQYF	TGCAGCGGGAGCGGGAGGGCCGTTGAGACCCAGTACTTC	TRBV29-1	TRBJ2-5	TRBD2	many
CASSGDSWNTEAFF	TGTGCCAGCAGCGGGGACTCCTGGAACACTGAAGCTTTCTTT	TRBV7-2	TRBJ1-1	-	few
CASRNRVIDEQFF	TGTGCCAGCAGAAACAGGGTTATCGATGAGCAGTTCTTC	TRBV28	TRBJ2-1	-	-
CASSQGSVWMNTEAFF	TGTGCCAGCAGCCAAGGGTCGGTTTGGATGAACACTGAAGCTTTCTTT	TRBV3-1	TRBJ1-1	-	few
CASSSFNEQFF	TGTGCCAGCAGCTCCTTCAATGAGCAGTTCTTC	TRBV11-2	TRBJ2-1	-	many
CASSSQQTHNEKLFF	TGTGCCAGCAGCTCCCAACAGACGCATAATGAAAAACTGTTTTTT	TRBV7-2	TRBJ1-4	-	-
CASSQDLVGDTIADEQYF	TGCGCCAGCAGCCAAGATCTTGTAGGGGACACTATTGCCGACGAGCAGTACTTC	TRBV4-3	TRBJ2-7	-	-
CASSTQPQGLAEWQYF	TGCGCCAGCAGCACCCAACCCCAGGGGCTAGCGGAATGGCAGTACTTC	TRBV4-1	TRBJ2-7	-	many
CASSFEGNAEAFF	TGCGCCAGCAGCTTTGAGGGTAACGCTGAAGCTTTCTTT	TRBV5-1	TRBJ1-1	-	-
CSVGSPNYGYTF	TGCAGCGTTGGAAGCCCAAACTATGGCTACACCTTC	TRBV29-1	TRBJ1-2	-	many
CASSSSGRGSYNEQFF	TGTGCCAGCAGCTCTAGCGGGAGAGGCTCCTACAATGAGCAGTTCTTC	TRBV7-8	TRBJ2-1	TRBD2	few
CASSLEVGLLGPNTGELFF	TGTGCCAGCAGCTTAGAAGTAGGCCTCCTGGGTCCGAACACCGGGGAGCTGTTTTTT	TRBV7-8	TRBJ2-2	-	few
CASALSTHNEQFF	TGTGCCAGCGCCCTATCAACCCACAATGAGCAGTTCTTC	TRBV12-3/TRBV12-4	TRBJ2-1	-	few
CASMAGNTEAFF	TGTGCCAGCATGGCGGGGAACACTGAAGCTTTCTTT	TRBV12-3/TRBV12-4	TRBJ1-1	-	-
CASSLVIGYNEQFF	TGTGCCAGCAGCTTAGTGATTGGGTACAATGAGCAGTTCTTC	TRBV7-9	TRBJ2-1	-	-
CAISPERGRSKNIQYF	TGTGCCATCAGCCCGGAACGGGGTCGGTCCAAAAACATTCAGTACTTC	TRBV3-1	TRBJ2-4	-	few
CASSSALASEQFF	TGTGCCAGCAGCTCGGCTCTAGCGAGTGAGCAGTTCTTC	TRBV7-2	TRBJ2-1	-	many
CSATRKLYNEQFF	TGCAGTGCTACCAGGAAACTCTACAATGAGCAGTTCTTC	TRBV20-1	TRBJ2-1	-	-
CASSPDRPGNTIYF	TGCGCCAGCAGCCCGGACAGGCCTGGAAACACCATATATTTT	TRBV5-1	TRBJ1-3	TRBD1	many
CASSQGGLPTGELFF	TGTGCCAGCAGCCAAGGGGGCCTCCCTACCGGGGAGCTGTTTTTT	TRBV3-1	TRBJ2-2	-	few
CCARDLLTTSTDNEQFF	TGCTGTGCTAGAGATCTCTTGACTACGTCAACGGACAATGAGCAGTTCTTC	TRBV20-1	TRBJ2-1	-	-
CASSKKDFYIGQSNQPQHF	TGTGCCAGCAGCAAGAAGGACTTTTATATTGGACAAAGCAATCAGCCCCAGCATTTT	TRBV21-1	TRBJ1-5	-	few